The T cell receptor (beta chain) described here comes from a study of cytomegalovirus exposure and HLA in healthy donors. Notes on the study in general: Accurate HLA-A and HLA-B prediction from TCR beta sequences was reported for most subjects. Across donors, most TCRs were seen rarely, yet some public ones were widespread.

The PCR made use of 60 Vbeta and 13 Jbeta primers. Profiled with immunoSEQ multiplex PCR; TCRdb holds only in-frame clones, not every one. The sample holds fewer than 200,000 clones; about 90% are singletons and the top ten take less than 0.3%. This CDR3 comprises 17 residues. V lost 2 bases to trimming and J lost 3 bases; unmatched junction nucleotides: 8. The germline V gene has CDR1 SGHDN and CDR2 FVKESK. Regarding this clone: What it binds is not known.

The sequence was collected from a girl in the first two years of life in good health and CMV-seronegative. V and J are TRBV14 and TRBJ2-3; 10 bases map to TRBD2. Input material: PBMCs. The CDR3 region is CASSQLSGGAATDTQYF. CDR3 in DNA: TGTGCCAGCAGCCAATTGAGCGGGGGGGCGGCGACAGATACGCAGTATTTT.